This TCR beta chain stems from a study of CD4 T cells in relation to SARS-CoV-2 and coronaviruses. On the study more broadly: After roughly 9 days of antigen culture, PBMC TCR beta CDR3s were sequenced.

Sorted naive or memory CD4+ cells met CEF peptides for over 9 days. The study, taken as a whole, reports: About 64% of donors had memory CD4+ clonotypes crossrecognizing SARS-CoV-2 and common cold coronavirus spike.

This CDR3 spans 14 amino acids. Germline CDR1 reads LGHDT; CDR2 reads YNNKEL (reference sequence). The V end was cut by 0 bases, the J end by 9 bases, with 12 bases between. The method was immunoSEQ multiplex PCR; TCRdb's version includes in-frame clones alone and lacks a portion of them. In the table there are about 40,000 clones, approximately 86% of which are singletons. Of note for this clone: The antigen is not known.

This sequence originates from an adult with COVID-19. V is TRBV3-1 (or the pseudogene TRBV3-2) and J is TRBJ2-1; either TRBD1 or TRBD2 may supply D (5 bases each). Sequenced: naive CD4+ T cells from PBMCs, cultured in vitro. Subset meaning: naive CD4+ T cells isolated by negative enrichment. The CDR3 nucleotides are TGTGCCAGCAGCCAAGAGTGGGGGTGGCGTGAGCAGTTCTTC. Translation gives CASSQEWGWREQFF.